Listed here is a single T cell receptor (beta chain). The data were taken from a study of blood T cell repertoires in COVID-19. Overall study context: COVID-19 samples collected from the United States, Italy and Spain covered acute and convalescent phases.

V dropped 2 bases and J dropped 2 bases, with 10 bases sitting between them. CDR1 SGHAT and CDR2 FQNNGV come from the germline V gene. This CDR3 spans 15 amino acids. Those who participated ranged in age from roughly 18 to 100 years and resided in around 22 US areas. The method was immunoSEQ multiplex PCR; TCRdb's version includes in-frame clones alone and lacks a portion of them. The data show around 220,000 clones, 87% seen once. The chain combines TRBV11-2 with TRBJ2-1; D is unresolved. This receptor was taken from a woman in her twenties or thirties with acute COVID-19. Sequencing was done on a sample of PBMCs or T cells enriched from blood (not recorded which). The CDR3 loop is CASSLSGYPYNEQFF. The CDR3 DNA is TGTGCCAGCAGCTTATCAGGCTACCCCTACAATGAGCAGTTCTTC.